This TCR beta chain was captured by sequencing in a study of CD8 T cells in ankylosing spondylitis. Findings of the study overall: A TCR beta motif of roughly eight highly homologous variants seemed to mark ankylosing spondylitis blood. Prior work had noted some motif variants in reactive arthritis blood and synovial fluid.

TCRdb reanalysed the 5' RACE reads using MiXCR and keeps one entry per CDR3 protein. The profile shows about 240,000 distinct CDR3 sequences, 8.6% of them singletons. This clonotype was recorded at least ten times. Antigen: not known. The V and J ends lost 4 bases and 5 bases respectively, with 11 bases between them. CDR3 length equals 14 residues. CDR1 and CDR2 from the germline V gene are KGHDR and SFDVKD. The source is a male donor with ankylosing spondylitis or in good health (not recorded which). What was sequenced was blood, either unsorted or a sorted T cell fraction (not recorded which). The V and J genes are TRBV24-1 and TRBJ1-5, with D unclear. The CDR3 DNA reads as TGTGCCACCAGTGACGACCAGACGCATCAGCCCCAGCATTTT. Its translation is CATSDDQTHQPQHF.